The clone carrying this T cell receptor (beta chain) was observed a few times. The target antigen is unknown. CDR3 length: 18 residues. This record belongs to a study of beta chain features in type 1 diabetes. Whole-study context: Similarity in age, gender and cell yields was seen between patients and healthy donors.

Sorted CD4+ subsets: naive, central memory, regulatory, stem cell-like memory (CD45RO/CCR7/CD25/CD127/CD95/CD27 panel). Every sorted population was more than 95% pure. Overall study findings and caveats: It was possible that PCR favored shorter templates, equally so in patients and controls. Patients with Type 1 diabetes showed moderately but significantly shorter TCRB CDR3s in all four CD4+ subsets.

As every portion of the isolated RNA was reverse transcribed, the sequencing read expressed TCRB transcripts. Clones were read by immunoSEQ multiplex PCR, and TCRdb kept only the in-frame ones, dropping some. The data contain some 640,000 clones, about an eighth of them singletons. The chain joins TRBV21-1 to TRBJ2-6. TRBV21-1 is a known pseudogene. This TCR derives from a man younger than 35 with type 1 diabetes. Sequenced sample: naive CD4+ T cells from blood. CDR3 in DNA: TGTGCCAGCAGCAATCAATGGACGGCGAGCTCTGGGGCCAACGTCCTGACTTTC. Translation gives CASSNQWTASSGANVLTF.